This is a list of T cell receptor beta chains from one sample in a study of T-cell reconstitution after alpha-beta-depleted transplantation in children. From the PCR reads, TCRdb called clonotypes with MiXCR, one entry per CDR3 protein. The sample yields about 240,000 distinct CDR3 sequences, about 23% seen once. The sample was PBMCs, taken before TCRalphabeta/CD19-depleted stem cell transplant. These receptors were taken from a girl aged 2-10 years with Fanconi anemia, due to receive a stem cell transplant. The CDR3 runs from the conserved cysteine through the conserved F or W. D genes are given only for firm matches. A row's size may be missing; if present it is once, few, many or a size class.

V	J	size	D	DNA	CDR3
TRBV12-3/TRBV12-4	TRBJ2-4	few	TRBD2	TGTGCCAGCAGCCCTAGGGCTAGCGGGGGAAACATTCAGTACTTC	CASSPRASGGNIQYF
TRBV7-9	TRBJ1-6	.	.	TGTGCCAGCAGCTCCCTCCCAGGGTTATATTCACCCCTCCACTTT	CASSSLPGLYSPLHF
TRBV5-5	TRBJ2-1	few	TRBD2	TGTGCCAGCAGCTTCGACGTTTTACCTAGCGGATACAATGAGCAGTTCTTC	CASSFDVLPSGYNEQFF
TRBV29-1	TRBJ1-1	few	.	TGCAGCGTGTGGGACACCGAAGCTTTCTTT	CSVWDTEAFF
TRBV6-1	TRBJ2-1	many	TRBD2	TGTGCCAGCAGTCTAGCGGGAGATGGCTACAATGAGCAGTTCTTC	CASSLAGDGYNEQFF
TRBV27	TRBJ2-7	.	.	TGTGCCAGCAGCTCATCAGCCGGGGACCACTCCTACGAGCAGTACTTC	CASSSSAGDHSYEQYF
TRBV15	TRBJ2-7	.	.	TGTGCCACCAGCAGAGGGGCAGGGGAAGCCTACGAGCAGTACTTC	CATSRGAGEAYEQYF
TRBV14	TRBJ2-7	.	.	TGTGCCAGCAGCGGTCTGGACCACGAGCAGTACTTC	CASSGLDHEQYF
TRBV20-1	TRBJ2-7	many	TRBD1	TGCAGTGCCCCGGGACAGGCAAACTACGAGCAGTACTTC	CSAPGQANYEQYF
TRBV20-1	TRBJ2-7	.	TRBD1	TGCAGTGCTAGGATAACAGGGGACGAGCAGTACTTC	CSARITGDEQYF
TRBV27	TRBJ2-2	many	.	TGTGCCAGCAGCTTCGCGGTCGCCACCGGGGAGCTGTTTTTT	CASSFAVATGELFF
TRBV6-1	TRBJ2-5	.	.	TGTGCCAGCCTACCTCTGAAAGAGACCCAGTACTTC	CASLPLKETQYF
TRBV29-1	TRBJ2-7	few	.	TGCAGCCCCCCCGTATACGAGCAGTACTTC	CSPPVYEQYF
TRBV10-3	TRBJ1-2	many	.	TGTGCCATCAGTGCCCCCGGGGTCAGTAGCTATGGCTACACCTTC	CAISAPGVSSYGYTF
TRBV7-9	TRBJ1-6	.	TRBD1	TGTGCCAGCGGACAGGACAGCTCCTATAATTCACCCCTCCACTTT	CASGQDSSYNSPLHF
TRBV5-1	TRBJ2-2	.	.	TGCGCCAGCAGCGCGGACGGGCCGCTAGGGAACACCTGGGAGCTGTTTTTT	CASSADGPLGNTWELFF
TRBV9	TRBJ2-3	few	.	TGTGCCAGCAGCGTAGACGGCCGGGGTAACCCGACAGATACGCAGTATTTT	CASSVDGRGNPTDTQYF
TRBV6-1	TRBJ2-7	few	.	TGTGCCAGCAGCCCCAGGGGTTACGACCACGAGCAGTACTTC	CASSPRGYDHEQYF
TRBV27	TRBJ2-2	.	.	TGTGCCAGCACTACCTCTTACGGGGAGCTGTTTTTT	CASTTSYGELFF
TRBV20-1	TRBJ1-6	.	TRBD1	TGCAGTGCCCGGATCGACAGGGGTAATTCACCCCTCCACTTT	CSARIDRGNSPLHF
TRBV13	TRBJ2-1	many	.	TGTGCCAGCAGCTTGACTAGTTCCCGAAACTACAATGAGCAGTTCTTC	CASSLTSSRNYNEQFF
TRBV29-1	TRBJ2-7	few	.	TGCAGCGCCTGGGGGTACGAGCAGTACTTC	CSAWGYEQYF
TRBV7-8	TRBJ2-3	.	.	TGTGCCAGCAGCCCCCGGGACAAAGATACGCAGTATTTT	CASSPRDKDTQYF
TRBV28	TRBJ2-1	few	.	TGTGCCAGCAGTCTGGGGAGGGGACACCAGTACAATGAGCAGTTCTTC	CASSLGRGHQYNEQFF
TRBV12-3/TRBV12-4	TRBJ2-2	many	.	TGTGCCAGCATCGTTAGGGTCCCCGGGGAGCTGTTTTTT	CASIVRVPGELFF
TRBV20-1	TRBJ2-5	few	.	TGCAGTGCTAGATTTACGCAGACCCAGTACTTC	CSARFTQTQYF
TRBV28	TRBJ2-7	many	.	TGTGCCAGCAGTTTAGATCCTAGATCTCGCTACGAGCAGTACTTC	CASSLDPRSRYEQYF
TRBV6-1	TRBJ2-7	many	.	TGTGCCAGCAAAGTAGACAGGAATAACTACGAGCAGTACTTC	CASKVDRNNYEQYF
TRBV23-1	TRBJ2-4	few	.	TGCGCCAGAAGGCCCCTAGCCAAAAACATTCAGTACTTC	CARRPLAKNIQYF
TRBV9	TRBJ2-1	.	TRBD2	TGTGCCAGCAGCGTAGGTGTGGCGGGAGGGCTGTCGAGCTCCTACAATGGGCAGTTCTTC	CASSVGVAGGLSSSYNGQFF
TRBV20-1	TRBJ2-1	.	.	TGCAGTGCTAGGCTGGACCTCCTTAATGAGCAGTTCTTC	CSARLDLLNEQFF
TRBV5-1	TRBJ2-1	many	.	TGCGCCAGCAGCCCCAACAATGAGCAGTTCTTC	CASSPNNEQFF
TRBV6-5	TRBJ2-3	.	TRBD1	TGTGCCAGCAGTTACGACAGGGAAGGGGGTTCTAGCACAGATACGCAGTATTTT	CASSYDREGGSSTDTQYF
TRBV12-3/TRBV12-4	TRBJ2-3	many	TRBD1	TGTGCCAGCAGAGTACCGGGACAGCTCACAGATACGCAGTATTTT	CASRVPGQLTDTQYF
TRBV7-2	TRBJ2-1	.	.	TGTGCCAGCAGCTTAGCGGGGTTCCGCTACAATGAGCAGTTCTTC	CASSLAGFRYNEQFF
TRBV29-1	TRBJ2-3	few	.	TGCAGCGGGACTGGAACAGGGGATACGCAGTATTTT	CSGTGTGDTQYF
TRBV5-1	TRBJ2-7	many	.	TGCGCCAGCAGCTTACAGGGCCCATCCTACGAGCAGTACTTC	CASSLQGPSYEQYF
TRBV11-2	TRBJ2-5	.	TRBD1	TGTGCCAGCAGTACCCGCGGGACAGGGGGTGAGACCCAGTACTTC	CASSTRGTGGETQYF
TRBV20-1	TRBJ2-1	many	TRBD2	TGCAGTGCTAGAGACCAGACTAGCGGGGACTACAATGAGCAGTTCTTC	CSARDQTSGDYNEQFF
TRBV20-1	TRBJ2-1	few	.	TGCAGTGCTAGATTAAGCGTCCATGAGCAGTTCTTC	CSARLSVHEQFF
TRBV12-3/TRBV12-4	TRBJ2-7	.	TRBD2	TGTGCCAGCAGCTACCGGGGGGGGCGAGGCGCCTACGAGCAGTACTTC	CASSYRGGRGAYEQYF
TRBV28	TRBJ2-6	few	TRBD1	TGTGCCAGCAGCCGGACAGGGTCTGGGGCCAACGTCCTGACTTTC	CASSRTGSGANVLTF
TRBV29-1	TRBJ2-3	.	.	TGCAGCGTTGAAGATCAGGCACCCGAAGGTTCCACAGATACGCAGTATTTT	CSVEDQAPEGSTDTQYF
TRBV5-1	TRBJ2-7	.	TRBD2	TGCGCCAGCAGTTTAGCGGGAGGCCACGAGCAGTACTTC	CASSLAGGHEQYF
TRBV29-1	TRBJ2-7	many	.	TGCAGCGTTGAGTCAGGCCGAGGTTACGAGCAGTACTTC	CSVESGRGYEQYF
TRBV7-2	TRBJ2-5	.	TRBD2	TGTGCCAGCAGCCGGACTAGCGGAAAAGAGACCCAGTACTTC	CASSRTSGKETQYF